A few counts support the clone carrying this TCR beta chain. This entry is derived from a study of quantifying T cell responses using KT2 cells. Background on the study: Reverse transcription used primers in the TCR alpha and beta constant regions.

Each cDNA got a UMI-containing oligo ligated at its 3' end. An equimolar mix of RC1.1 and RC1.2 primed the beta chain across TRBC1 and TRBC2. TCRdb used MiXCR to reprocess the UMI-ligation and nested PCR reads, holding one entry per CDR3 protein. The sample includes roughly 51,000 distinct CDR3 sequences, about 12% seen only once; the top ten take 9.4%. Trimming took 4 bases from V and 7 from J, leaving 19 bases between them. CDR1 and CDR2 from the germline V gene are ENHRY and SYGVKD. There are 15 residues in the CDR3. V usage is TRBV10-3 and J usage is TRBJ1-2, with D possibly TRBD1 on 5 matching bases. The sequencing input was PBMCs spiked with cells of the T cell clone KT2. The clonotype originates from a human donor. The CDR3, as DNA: TGTGCCATCAGTGGATTGCGGCGATCTAGGGGTGGCTACACCTTC. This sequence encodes CAISGLRRSRGGYTF.